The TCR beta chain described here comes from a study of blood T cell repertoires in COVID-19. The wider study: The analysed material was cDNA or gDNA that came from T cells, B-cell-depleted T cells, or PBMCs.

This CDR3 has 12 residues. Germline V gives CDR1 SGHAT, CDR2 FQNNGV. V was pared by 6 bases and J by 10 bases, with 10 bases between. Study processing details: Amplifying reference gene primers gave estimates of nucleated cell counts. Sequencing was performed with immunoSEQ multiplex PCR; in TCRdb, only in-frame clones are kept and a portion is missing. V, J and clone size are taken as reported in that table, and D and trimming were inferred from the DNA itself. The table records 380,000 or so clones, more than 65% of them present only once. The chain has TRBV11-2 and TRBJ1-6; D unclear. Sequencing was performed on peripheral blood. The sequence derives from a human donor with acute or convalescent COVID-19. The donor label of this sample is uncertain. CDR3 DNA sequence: TGTGCCAGCAGTTCACGGTTCTCACCCCTCCACTTT. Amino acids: CASSSRFSPLHF.